The 5 T cell receptor beta chains listed next were all sequenced from one sample in a study of blood T cells in healthy people across ages. The second PCR ran about 7 to 12 cycles with a sample-barcoded 5' primer and J-beta primers. Each CDR3 protein gets one entry after TCRdb re-called the 5' RACE reads with MiXCR. The sample includes 800,000 to 1,000,000 distinct CDR3 sequences, roughly 43% of them seen just once. Sequencing input: blood. The receptors come from a man aged 25 to 40 in good health.

Turning to this clonotype: A much larger clone differs from this one at a single base, so this may be a read error. The J gene is TRBJ1-2, the V gene TRBV10-3, with a possible D match to TRBD1 (6 bases). CDR3 length equals 13 residues. CDR1 ENHRY and CDR2 SYGVKD come from the germline V gene. The CDR3 coding sequence is TGTGCCATCACTTCGAGAGGGGGTACTGGCAACACCTTC. The encoded protein is CAITSRGGTGNTF.

This clonotype came up a few times. The V gene is TRBV6-6, the J gene TRBJ2-3, with 7 nucleotides matching TRBD2. Germline values: CDR1 MNHNY, CDR2 SVGAGI (reference sequence). The CDR3 extends over 12 amino acids. V lost 10 bases and J lost 5; bases outside the gene matches: 6. The CDR3: CATLSGEDTQYF. The CDR3 nucleotides are TGTGCCACCCTCAGCGGGGAAGATACGCAGTATTTT.

The chain carries TRBV20-1 and TRBJ2-7; 9 bases match TRBD1. The V gene end was trimmed by 6 bases and the J gene end by 2 bases; junction bases not matched to a gene: 8. CDR1 is DFQATT and CDR2 is SNEGSKA in the germline V gene (reference sequence). The CDR3 has 14 residues. CDR3 bases: TGCAGTGCGAGGGACAGGGCACTAACCTACGAGCAGTACTTC. Its translation: CSARDRALTYEQYF.

This clonotype turned up a few times. The CDR3 sequence: CASTGPGTGNYGYTF. CDR3 coding DNA: TGCGCCAGCACGGGTCCCGGGACAGGGAACTATGGCTACACCTTC. The chain links TRBV4-1 to TRBJ1-2, with 9 bases identical to TRBD1. Germline V gene sequence: CDR1 MGHRA, CDR2 YSYEKL. This CDR3 is 15 amino acids long. V dropped 7 bases and J dropped 2; count of bases not matched to a gene: 8.

CDR3 sequence reads: CASSSSRRGAPLGSYNEQFF. The CDR3 DNA is TGTGCCAGCAGTTCCTCTAGGCGGGGGGCCCCGCTAGGTTCCTACAATGAGCAGTTCTTC. The gene calls are TRBV12-3 or TRBV12-4 and TRBJ2-1; 8 nucleotides line up with TRBD2. The CDR3 is 20 residues long. V lost 4 bases, J lost 1 base, and 18 bases stayed unmatched.